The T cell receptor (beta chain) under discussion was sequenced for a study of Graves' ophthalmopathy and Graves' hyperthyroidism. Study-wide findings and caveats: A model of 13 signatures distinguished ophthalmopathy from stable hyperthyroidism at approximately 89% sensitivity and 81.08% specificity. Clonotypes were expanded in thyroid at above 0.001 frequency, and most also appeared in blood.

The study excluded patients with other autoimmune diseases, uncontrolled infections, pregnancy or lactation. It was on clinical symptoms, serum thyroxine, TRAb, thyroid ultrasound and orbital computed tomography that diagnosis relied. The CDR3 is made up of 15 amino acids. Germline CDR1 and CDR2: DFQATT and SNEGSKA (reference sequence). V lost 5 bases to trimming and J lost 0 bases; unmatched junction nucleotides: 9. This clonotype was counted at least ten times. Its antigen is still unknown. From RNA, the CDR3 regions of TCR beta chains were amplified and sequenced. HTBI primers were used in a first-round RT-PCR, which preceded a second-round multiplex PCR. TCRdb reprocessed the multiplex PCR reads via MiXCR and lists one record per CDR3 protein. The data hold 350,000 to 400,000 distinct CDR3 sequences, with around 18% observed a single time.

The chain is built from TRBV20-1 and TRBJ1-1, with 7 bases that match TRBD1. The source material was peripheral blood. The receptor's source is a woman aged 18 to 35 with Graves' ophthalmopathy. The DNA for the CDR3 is TGCAGTGCTCTGGGAGGGGGCGGGATGAACACTGAAGCTTTCTTT. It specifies CSALGGGGMNTEAFF.